This TCR beta chain is from a study of T-cell reconstitution after alpha-beta-depleted transplantation in children. About this clonotype: What it binds is not known.

V was trimmed by 6 bases and J by 6 bases, leaving 8 bases between them. The CDR3 consists of 12 residues. Overall study results and limits: Surviving recipient T cells and intrathymic progenitors accounted for some patients' high TCRbeta diversity at day 60. Alpha-beta T cells present about two months after transplant were reported to originate from several hundred expanded graft clones. From newly produced T cells came most of the T-cell counts and diversity one year after transplant.

As it was prepared, the TCRbeta library received unique molecular identifiers. TCRdb itself ran the PCR reads through MiXCR, one entry per CDR3 protein. The sample holds around 500,000 distinct CDR3 sequences, 20% to 25% seen once. The V gene is TRBV12-3 or TRBV12-4, the J gene TRBJ2-2; D is unresolved. The source material was PBMCs, mostly from graft donor cells, sampled 360 days after TCRalphabeta/CD19-depleted stem cell transplant. This TCR was recovered from a boy in the first two years of life who had a stem cell transplant for acute myeloid leukemia, so the T cells may come from the graft donor. This chain's CDR3 is CASSPSSGELFF. CDR3 nucleotide sequence: TGTGCCAGCAGCCCCAGCTCCGGGGAGCTGTTTTTT.